Listed here are 22 T cell receptor beta chains from one sample, sequenced in a study of spatial heterogeneity in lung cancer. MiXCR, applied by TCRdb to the 5' RACE reads, yields one record per CDR3 protein. The sample includes some 13,000 distinct CDR3 sequences, 13% to 15% seen only once; the top ten take 2.4%. Time point here: sample taken at primary tumor resection. The sequenced material consisted of unsorted whole RNA from tumor, nontumor lung or frozen PBMC. Specimen: PBMCs, collected at surgery. The receptors come from a female donor with early-stage non-small cell lung cancer.

Many counts were recorded for this clonotype. This chain connects TRBV5-1 to TRBJ2-7, with TRBD2 identical over 11 bases. Germline V lookup: CDR1 SGHRS, CDR2 YFSETQ. J was trimmed by 7 bases and V by 0 bases; bases with no gene match: 3. The CDR3 covers 14 residues. The CDR3: CASSLATSGAEQYF. As DNA, the CDR3 is TGCGCCAGCAGCTTGGCGACTAGCGGGGCGGAGCAGTACTTC.

Comment on this clonotype: A junction end diverges from the germline sequence, so it may reflect a read error. The V call is TRBV4-1, the J call TRBJ2-5; 8 bases match TRBD2. Germline V gene lookup returns CDR1 MGHRA and CDR2 YSYEKL. CDR3 length equals 15 residues. CDR3 region: CTSSPRGDGAETQYF. CDR3 nucleotides: TGCACCAGCAGCCCGCGGGGGGACGGGGCAGAGACCCAGTACTTC.

This clonotype was seen many times. The chain has TRBV30 and TRBJ2-5, with TRBD2 matching over 10 bases. Germline lookup yields CDR1 GTSNPN and CDR2 SVGIG (reference sequence). After removal of 8 bases from V and 3 bases from J, the junction contained 15 bases not matched to a gene. The CDR3 is 16 amino acids. For the CDR3, the DNA is TGTGCCACTCGAAGGGGACAGCGGGAGGGGAAAGAGACCCAGTACTTC. Protein: CATRRGQREGKETQYF. Drawing the rest from reference TRBV30 and TRBJ2-5, the complete variable domain is SQTIHQWPATLVQPVGSPLSLECTVEGTSNPNLYWYRQAAGRGLQLLFYSVGIGQISSEVPQNLSASRPQDRQFILSSKKLLLSDSGFYLCATRRGQREGKETQYFGPGTRLLVL.

This clonotype was counted ten times or more. This chain joins TRBV7-2 and TRBJ2-5; no definite D call. Germline-derived CDR1 and CDR2 are SGHTA and FQGNSA. Trimming shortened V by 3 bases and J by 5 bases, and 10 bases separated the two germline ends. This CDR3 region has 13 residues. CDR3 loop: CASSFLLWETQYF. CDR3 DNA sequence: TGTGCCAGCAGCTTTCTATTGTGGGAGACCCAGTACTTC.

This clonotype was detected many times. The V gene is TRBV9, the J gene TRBJ2-1, with D tentatively TRBD1 (6 bases). CDR3 size: 14 residues. V was clipped by 6 bases and J by 3 bases, with 13 bases between them. Germline CDR1 is SGDLS and CDR2 is YYNGEE. CDR3 DNA sequence: TGTGCCAGCACCTTGGGACAAAACTACAATGAGCAGTTCTTC. Translating it yields CASTLGQNYNEQFF.

In this sample, this clonotype is medium-sized. V and J are TRBV12-3 or TRBV12-4 and TRBJ2-7, with TRBD2 matching over 10 bases. This CDR3 spans 16 amino acids. The trim removed 2 bases at V and 0 bases at J, leaving 4 bases unmatched. DNA of the CDR3: TGTGCCAGCAGTTTAATCCTAGCGGGGGCCTCCTACGAGCAGTACTTC. It codes for CASSLILAGASYEQYF.

J is TRBJ2-7 and V is TRBV28, with D unclear. V was clipped by 5 bases and J by 2 bases, with 7 bases between them. Germline CDR1 MDHEN, CDR2 SYDVKM. CDR3 size: 12 residues. The CDR3 sequence: CASSLRTYEQYF. In DNA, the CDR3 is TGTGCCAGCAGTCTCAGGACCTACGAGCAGTACTTC.

By proportion, this clonotype is medium-sized. V and J are TRBV10-3 and TRBJ2-5; D is uncertain. This CDR3 region has 13 residues. Per the germline V gene, CDR1 is ENHRY and CDR2 is SYGVKD. V was clipped by 3 bases and J by 0 bases, with 5 bases between them. The CDR3 protein is CAISDGYQETQYF. In DNA, the CDR3 is TGTGCCATCAGTGACGGATACCAAGAGACCCAGTACTTC.

This clonotype was observed at least ten times. The chain has TRBV5-1 and TRBJ1-1; TRBD1 agrees at 7 bases. J was trimmed by 1 base and V by 4 bases; bases with no gene match: 4. Germline assignment: CDR1 SGHRS and CDR2 YFSETQ. The CDR3 extends over 14 amino acids. CDR3 sequence: CASSTGTENTEAFF. The CDR3 bases are TGCGCCAGCAGCACCGGGACAGAGAACACTGAAGCTTTCTTT.

The chain's CDR3 is CASSRHRGSTDTQYF. In nucleotides, the CDR3 is TGTGCCAGCAGCCGGCATCGGGGGAGCACAGATACGCAGTATTTT. The chain combines TRBV7-2 with TRBJ2-3, with D possibly TRBD2 on 6 matching bases. Germline V lookup: CDR1 SGHTA, CDR2 FQGNSA. The CDR3 extends over 15 amino acids. The V end was cut by 5 bases, the J end by 0 bases, with 12 bases between.

This clonotype is medium-sized by share. The chain links TRBV6-6 to TRBJ1-1; a weak D match, TRBD1 (5 bases). Germline loops: CDR1 MNHNY, CDR2 SVGAGI (reference sequence). The CDR3 extends over 14 amino acids. Trimming cost V 2 bases and J 1 base, with 8 bases left between them. The CDR3 is CASSYDRRNTEAFF. As DNA, the CDR3 is TGTGCCAGCAGTTACGACAGACGGAACACTGAAGCTTTCTTT.

In this sample, this clonotype turned up once. The chain couples TRBV28 to TRBJ2-7; weak D call: TRBD1 (6 bases). Germline-derived CDR1 and CDR2 are MDHEN and SYDVKM. The V gene lost 6 bases and the J gene lost 4 bases, with 10 bases spanning the gap. This CDR3 has 12 amino acids. CDR3 DNA: TGTGCCAGCAGCCCAGGGGAATACGAGCAGTACTTC. It is translated as CASSPGEYEQYF.

On this clonotype: A much bigger clone sits one base away, suggesting this may be a read error. This chain links TRBV23-1 with TRBJ2-7, with D uncertain. TRBV23-1 is identified as an open reading frame with a role that is uncertain. CDR3 length equals 14 residues. V was cut by 5 bases and J by 3 bases, with 14 bases left in between. This CDR3 reads CASSTSGFYYEQYF. CDR3 nucleotide sequence: TGCGCCAGCAGTACTTCAGGTTTCTACTACGAGCAGTACTTC.

This clonotype was observed at least ten times. The chain combines TRBV5-1 with TRBJ2-1; D tentatively fits TRBD1 or TRBD2 (5 bases each). Germline V gives CDR1 SGHRS, CDR2 YFSETQ. V was shortened by 4 bases and J by 9 bases, with 14 bases between the two germline ends. CDR3 length equals 13 residues. The CDR3 DNA is TGCGCCAGCAGCGCCGGGACCGGTGGTGAGCAGTTCTTC. Residues: CASSAGTGGEQFF.

This clonotype was found many times. The chain has TRBV10-3 and TRBJ2-1; 12 bases are a match to TRBD2. J lost 7 bases, V lost 6 bases, and 7 bases had no gene match. Germline V gene sequence: CDR1 ENHRY, CDR2 SYGVKD. The CDR3 loop spans 15 amino acids. The CDR3 sequence: CAISAASGRVNEQFF. In nucleotides, the CDR3 is TGTGCCATCAGCGCTGCTAGCGGGAGGGTTAATGAGCAGTTCTTC.

This clonotype was detected many times. The V call is TRBV28, the J call TRBJ2-1, with a tentative D call TRBD2 (6 bases). Deletions cut 8 bases from V and 2 bases from J, with 19 bases between. The germline V gene encodes CDR1 MDHEN and CDR2 SYDVKM. This CDR3 has 16 amino acids. This chain's CDR3 is CASGPPTGVPYNEQFF. CDR3 coding DNA: TGTGCCAGCGGACCCCCCACGGGGGTGCCCTACAATGAGCAGTTCTTC.

This clonotype was counted at least ten times. The chain is built from TRBV4-3 and TRBJ1-6, with D uncertain. There are 15 residues in the CDR3. The V and J ends lost 1 base and 10 bases respectively, with 14 bases between them. Germline-derived CDR1 and CDR2 are LGHNA and YSLEER. For the CDR3, the DNA is TGCGCCAGCAGCCAAGTAGGTGACATGGGGTCACCCCTCCACTTT. This codes for CASSQVGDMGSPLHF.

Relative to its sample, this clonotype is medium-sized. The gene calls are TRBV18 and TRBJ1-2; 8 bases line up with TRBD1. CDR3 size: 14 residues. V lost 2 bases to trimming and J lost 4 bases; unmatched junction nucleotides: 3. Germline loops: CDR1 KGHSH, CDR2 LQKENI. The CDR3 region is CASSPGTGGYGYTF. DNA for the CDR3: TGTGCCAGCTCACCAGGGACAGGAGGCTATGGCTACACCTTC.

This chain connects TRBV20-1 to TRBJ2-2; D unresolved. CDR1 DFQATT and CDR2 SNEGSKA come from the germline V gene (reference sequence). The CDR3 has 17 residues. V was pared by 1 base and J by 0 bases, with 15 bases between. The CDR3 here is CSARVALGLSNTGELFF. CDR3 nucleotide sequence: TGCAGTGCTAGAGTGGCGTTAGGGCTCTCGAACACCGGGGAGCTGTTTTTT.

This clonotype is medium-sized in the sample. In DNA, the CDR3 is TGCGCCAGCAGCCGTCTCCAGGGATACAATGAGCAGTTCTTC. Translation gives CASSRLQGYNEQFF. The gene calls are TRBV4-3 and TRBJ2-1; D is perhaps TRBD1 (5 bases). The CDR3 runs to 14 residues. Germline CDR1 LGHNA, CDR2 YSLEER. Deletions cut 4 bases from V and 4 bases from J, with 11 bases between.

This clonotype was seen at least ten times. The chain has TRBV6-1 and TRBJ1-5; D may be TRBD1 (5 bases). Looked up from germline, CDR1 is MNHNS and CDR2 is SASEGT. V lost 3 bases, J lost 3 bases, and 15 bases lay in between. The CDR3 consists of 16 residues. CDR3 sequence reads: CASSEDRAGPNQPQHF. The CDR3 DNA follows: TGTGCCAGCAGTGAGGATCGGGCAGGGCCCAATCAGCCCCAGCATTTT.

Judged by abundance, this clonotype is medium-sized. The rearrangement joins TRBV20-1 to TRBJ2-7, with D possibly being TRBD1 (6 bases). This CDR3 is 14 amino acids long. The V and J ends lost 3 bases and 2 bases respectively, with 14 bases between them. Germline V lookup: CDR1 DFQATT, CDR2 SNEGSKA (reference sequence). This CDR3 is CSARPPGHPYEQYF. The CDR3 bases are TGCAGTGCTAGGCCTCCGGGACACCCCTACGAGCAGTACTTC.